Listed below are T cell receptor beta chains from one sample, sequenced in a study of shared clonotypes between healthy human individuals. The protocol was immunoSEQ multiplex PCR, while the TCRdb copy is restricted to in-frame clones and leaves out a portion. The sample comprises approximately 500,000 clones, more than 65% of which are singletons, and over 10% rests with the top ten. Sequenced material: PBMCs. The receptors shown here come from a woman aged 40 to 49 in good health. Some clones in this sample may be carry-over from other donors' samples. The CDR3 runs from the conserved cysteine through the conserved F or W. Fields, in order: V gene, J gene, D gene, CDR3 protein. D genes are given only for firm matches.

TRBV10-3,TRBJ1-1,TRBD1,CAISDLDRTEAFF
TRBV4-2,TRBJ2-1,-,CASSPPGLSSDNEQFF
TRBV28,TRBJ2-7,-,CASSNIYEQYF
TRBV2,TRBJ1-2,-,CASSVDRILNYGYTF
TRBV21-1,TRBJ1-5,-,CASSKGADSNQPQHF
TRBV5-1,TRBJ2-7,-,CASSFWQAGSYEQYF
TRBV28,TRBJ1-1,-,CASSLIRLGEAFF
TRBV6-5,TRBJ1-1,-,CASSYRRGGTEAFF
TRBV6-6,TRBJ1-2,-,CASSYSTAWGYTF
TRBV9,TRBJ2-1,-,CASSPHPSLNEQFF
TRBV5-1,TRBJ1-2,-,CASSVGGPGDYGYTF
TRBV7-9,TRBJ2-7,-,CASSGQVPYEQYF
TRBV7-2,TRBJ2-5,-,CASSSRRDQETQYF
TRBV7-3,TRBJ1-1,TRBD1,CASTTGPASTEAFF
TRBV5-8,TRBJ2-5,-,CASSLGLGQGRGETQYF